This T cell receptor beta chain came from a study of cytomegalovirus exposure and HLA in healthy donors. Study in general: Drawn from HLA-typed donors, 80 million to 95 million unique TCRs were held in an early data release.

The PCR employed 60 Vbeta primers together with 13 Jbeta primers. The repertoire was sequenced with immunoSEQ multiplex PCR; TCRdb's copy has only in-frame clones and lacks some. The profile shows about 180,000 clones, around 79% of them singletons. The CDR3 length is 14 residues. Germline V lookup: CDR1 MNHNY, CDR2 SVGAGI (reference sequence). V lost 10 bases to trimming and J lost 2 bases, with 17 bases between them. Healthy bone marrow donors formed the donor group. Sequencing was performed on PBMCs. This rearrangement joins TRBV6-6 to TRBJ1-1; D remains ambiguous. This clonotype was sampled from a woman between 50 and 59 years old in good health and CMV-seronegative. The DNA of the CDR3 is TGTGCCACCATCACACCGGGAATAAACACTGAAGCTTTCTTT. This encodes CATITPGINTEAFF.